The 20 T cell receptor beta chains below were found in one sample sequenced in a study of T cells in Graves' hyperthyroidism and ophthalmopathy. RNA transcripts gave rise to amplified TCR beta CDR3 regions. RT-PCR in the first round (using the HTBI primer set) targeted the TCR CDR3. Via MiXCR, TCRdb re-called the multiplex PCR reads, giving one row per CDR3 protein. The sample includes more than 300,000 distinct CDR3 sequences, under 20% of them seen just once. The specimen was blood. The receptors shown here come from a man between 18 and 29 years old with Graves' ophthalmopathy.

This clonotype was seen at least ten times. This chain joins TRBV3-1 and TRBJ1-5, with D perhaps matching TRBD1 (6 bases). The CDR3 has 14 residues. Trimming took off 4 bases at V and 4 bases at J, with 11 bases between the two ends. Germline CDR1 reads LGHDT; CDR2 reads YNNKEL (reference sequence). The CDR3 loop reads CASSPQGFNQPQHF. The CDR3 DNA is TGTGCCAGCAGCCCTCAGGGGTTTAATCAGCCCCAGCATTTT.

This clonotype was found many times. V and J are TRBV28 and TRBJ1-6; maybe TRBD1 (6 bases). Trimming took 5 bases from V and 8 from J, leaving 16 bases between them. Germline lookup yields CDR1 MDHEN and CDR2 SYDVKM. This CDR3 comprises 15 residues. CDR3 bases: TGTGCCAGCAGTGTCCAGGTGGAGGGGGATTCACCCCTCCACTTT. It yields the protein CASSVQVEGDSPLHF.

This clonotype was counted ten times or more. The CDR3 reads CASSLALSGGGTQYF. The CDR3 nucleotides read TGTGCCAGCAGCTTAGCTCTTAGCGGGGGAGGTACGCAGTATTTT. The chain employs TRBV11-2 and TRBJ2-3; 9 bases agree with TRBD2. CDR3 length: 15 amino acids. Germline CDR1 reads SGHAT; CDR2 reads FQNNGV. Unmatched junction bases numbered 7, after V lost 1 base and J lost 8 bases.

This clonotype was counted between two and nine times. A much larger clonotype is one base distant, so this may be a read error. J is TRBJ2-3 and V is TRBV27; the D is unclear. The tail of the sequence fits TRBJ1-5 better, so the J call may be wrong. The CDR3 spans 14 residues. CDR1 is MNHEY, CDR2 SMNVEV, per germline (reference sequence). This CDR3 is CASSSRDYTDTQHF. CDR3 nucleotides: TGTGCCAGCAGTTCCAGAGATTACACAGATACGCAGCATTTT.

The chain combines TRBV15 with TRBJ1-2; D possibly corresponds to TRBD1 (5 bases). Trimming shortened V by 0 bases and J by 4 bases, and 15 bases separated the two germline ends. CDR1 and CDR2 from the germline V gene are LNHNV and YYDKDF (reference sequence). The CDR3 runs to 16 residues. The DNA of the CDR3 is TGTGCCACCAGCAGAGATCTAAGGGGCGATAGCTATGGCTACACCTTC. Translation gives CATSRDLRGDSYGYTF.

At least ten counts were recorded for this clonotype. The chain uses TRBV5-1 and TRBJ1-2; TRBD1 matches at 7 bases. The CDR3 spans 15 residues. J was trimmed by 6 bases and V by 4 bases; bases with no gene match: 12. Looked up from germline, CDR1 is SGHRS and CDR2 is YFSETQ. For the CDR3, the DNA is TGCGCCAGCAGCCATTCGGGCCCGACAGGGAATGGCTACACCTTC. Encoded protein: CASSHSGPTGNGYTF.

The table lists this clonotype with a count of one. The chain combines TRBV28 with TRBJ2-5; 7 bases agree with TRBD1. Germline V gene sequence: CDR1 MDHEN, CDR2 SYDVKM. The CDR3 loop spans 17 amino acids. The V gene end was trimmed by 5 bases and the J gene end by 5 bases; junction bases not matched to a gene: 17. The CDR3 nucleotides read TGTGCCAGCAGTACGCCAACCGGGACAGCGTCCTTTGAGACCCAGTACTTC. Translating gives CASSTPTGTASFETQYF.

The gene calls are TRBV6-1 and TRBJ2-1; the D is unclear. This CDR3 comprises 12 residues. Per the germline V gene, CDR1 is MNHNS and CDR2 is SASEGT. The V gene lost 6 bases and the J gene lost 3 bases, with 6 bases spanning the gap. CDR3 sequence (DNA): TGTGCCAGCAGAGGAAACTACAATGAGCAGTTCTTC. It translates to CASRGNYNEQFF.

A few counts support this clonotype. The CDR3 loop is CASTGGPWETQYF. CDR3 in DNA: TGTGCCAGCACCGGGGGCCCATGGGAGACCCAGTACTTC. The V and J genes are TRBV12-3 or TRBV12-4 and TRBJ2-5, with D possibly called TRBD1 or TRBD2 (6 bases each). V lost 7 bases and J 5 bases, leaving 14 bases between the germline ends. The CDR3 is 13 residues long.

The rearrangement uses TRBV13 and TRBJ2-7, with 9 bases fitting TRBD2. V shed 7 bases and J 7 bases; nucleotides not matched to a gene: 14. The CDR3 extends over 15 amino acids. Germline-derived CDR1 and CDR2 are PRHDT and FYEKMQ (reference sequence). The CDR3 nucleotides read TGTGCCAGCATCCCCGCGGGAGCGGGGGGCTTAGAGCAGTACTTC. Its translation: CASIPAGAGGLEQYF.

This clonotype was seen repeatedly, ten times or more. This rearrangement joins TRBV18 to TRBJ2-7; D ambiguous. This CDR3 contains 15 residues. Trimming took 0 bases from V and 0 from J, leaving 9 bases between them. Germline V gene lookup returns CDR1 KGHSH and CDR2 LQKENI. CDR3 sequence: CASSPPDRYSYEQYF. The CDR3, as DNA: TGTGCCAGCTCACCACCGGATAGGTACTCCTACGAGCAGTACTTC.

This clonotype occurred many times. One end of the junction does not line up with germline, which may come from a read error. The V call is TRBV5-1, the J call TRBJ1-1; D uncertain. CDR3 size: 13 residues. Germline-derived CDR1 and CDR2 are SGHRS and YFSETQ. The CDR3 sequence: CASSRRGNTEAFF. CDR3 in DNA: TGTGCCAGCAGCCGACGGGGGAACACTGAAGCTTTCTTT.

The chain is built from TRBV20-1 and TRBJ1-2; D is unclear. Looked up from germline, CDR1 is DFQATT and CDR2 is SNEGSKA (reference sequence). The CDR3 is made up of 12 amino acids. Trimming removed 5 bases at V and 2 bases at J, with 9 bases between. The CDR3 DNA is TGCAGTGCTTCTCAGGAAAACTATGGCTACACCTTC. Its protein is CSASQENYGYTF.

Note on this clonotype: A much larger clone is a single base away; this may be a read error. V gene TRBV15 combines with J gene TRBJ1-1, with 8 nucleotides matching TRBD1. The germline CDR1 and CDR2 sequences are LNHNV and YYDKDF (reference sequence). CDR3 length equals 15 residues. The CDR3 DNA reads TGTGCCACCAGCAGAAACAGGGGGATGATGACTGAAGCTTCCTTT. Its protein product is CATSRNRGMMTEASF.

This chain joins TRBV20-1 and TRBJ2-2; perhaps D is TRBD1 or TRBD2 (5 bases each). Germline CDR1 is DFQATT and CDR2 is SNEGSKA (reference sequence). This CDR3 spans 13 amino acids. V was cut by 3 bases and J by 6 bases, with 11 bases left in between. The CDR3 loop is CSASERGAGELFF. DNA for the CDR3: TGCAGTGCTAGTGAGAGAGGGGCCGGGGAGCTGTTTTTT.

In its sample, this clonotype was seen many times. The genes are TRBV5-1 and TRBJ1-1, with D possibly matching TRBD1 (6 bases). The CDR3 is made up of 16 amino acids. Trimming cost V 4 bases and J 1 base, with 17 bases left between them. The germline V gene has CDR1 SGHRS and CDR2 YFSETQ. The CDR3 loop is CASSPAGVRGNTEAFF. CDR3 nucleotides: TGCGCCAGCAGCCCCGCAGGGGTCCGGGGGAACACTGAAGCTTTCTTT.

The chain's CDR3 is CASSPSSGRDTGELFF. The CDR3 DNA sequence: TGTGCCAGCAGCCCTTCTAGCGGGAGAGACACCGGGGAGCTGTTTTTT. This rearrangement joins TRBV11-2 to TRBJ2-2, with 10 positions matching TRBD2. Trimming cost V 5 bases and J 3 bases; bases outside gene matches: 6. CDR1 is SGHAT, CDR2 FQNNGV, per germline. This CDR3 is 16 amino acids long. Together with reference TRBV11-2 and TRBJ2-2, the CDR3 gives the full variable domain: EAGVAQSPRYKIIEKRQSVAFWCNPISGHATLYWYQQILGQGPKLLIQFQNNGVVDDSQLPKDRFSAERLKGVDSTLKIQPAKLEDSAVYLCASSPSSGRDTGELFFGEGSRLTVL.

This clonotype was picked up many times. V and J are TRBV2 and TRBJ1-2; perhaps TRBD1 as D (5 bases). The CDR3 is 15 residues long. V gave up 0 bases and J gave up 12 bases, with 20 bases separating them. CDR1 and CDR2 (germline): SNHLY, FYNNEI. CDR3 in amino acids: CASSEASPPTVRDTF. The CDR3 bases are TGTGCCAGCAGTGAAGCGTCACCCCCGACAGTGCGGGACACCTTC.

Here the CDR3 reads CSASSSADYGYTF. CDR3 coding DNA: TGCAGTGCTAGTAGCTCCGCGGACTATGGCTACACCTTC. The V gene is TRBV20-1, the J gene TRBJ1-2, with D unclear. The CDR3 runs to 13 residues. The germline gives CDR1 DFQATT, CDR2 SNEGSKA (reference sequence). The V and J ends lost 3 bases and 3 bases respectively, with 11 bases between them.

This clonotype was seen at least ten times. The V and J genes are TRBV12-3 or TRBV12-4 and TRBJ2-3; a possible D gene is TRBD2 (6 bases). The V and J ends lost 7 bases and 4 bases respectively, with 9 bases between them. The CDR3 sequence is 12 residues long. The CDR3 loop is CASTGGADTQYF. The CDR3 DNA sequence: TGTGCCAGCACCGGCGGGGCAGATACGCAGTATTTT.